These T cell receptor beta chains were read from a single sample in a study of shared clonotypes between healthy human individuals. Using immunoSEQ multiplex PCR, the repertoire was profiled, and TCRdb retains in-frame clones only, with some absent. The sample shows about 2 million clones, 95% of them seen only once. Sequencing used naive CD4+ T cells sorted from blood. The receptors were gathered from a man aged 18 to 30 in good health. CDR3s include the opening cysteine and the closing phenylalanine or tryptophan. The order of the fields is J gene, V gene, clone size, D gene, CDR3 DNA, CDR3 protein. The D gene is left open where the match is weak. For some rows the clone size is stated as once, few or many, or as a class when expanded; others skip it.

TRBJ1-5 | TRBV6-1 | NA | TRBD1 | TGTGCCAGCAGAGACAGGGGGCGCGTCAATCAGCCCCAGCATTTT | CASRDRGRVNQPQHF
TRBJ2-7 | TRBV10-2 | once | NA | TGCGCCAGCAGGCCGGATGAGCGGGCCAACTACGAGCAGTACTTC | CASRPDERANYEQYF
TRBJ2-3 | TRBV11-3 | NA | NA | TGTGCCAGCAGCTTAGGGGGCGGGGTCAGTAGTGATACGCAGTATTTT | CASSLGGGVSSDTQYF
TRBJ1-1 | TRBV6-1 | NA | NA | TGTGCCAGCAAACGGGTTATGAACACTGAAGCTTTCTTT | CASKRVMNTEAFF
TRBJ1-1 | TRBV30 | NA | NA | TGTGCCTGGGGGACGTCAACGAACACTGAAGCTTTCTTT | CAWGTSTNTEAFF
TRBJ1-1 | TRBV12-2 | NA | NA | TGTGCAAGTCGCTCCCTCCACGGGGGGGGGACTGAAGCTTTCTTT | CASRSLHGGGTEAFF
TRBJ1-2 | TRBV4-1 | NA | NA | TGCGCCAGCAGCCAGGGGAAGGACTATGGCTACACCTTC | CASSQGKDYGYTF
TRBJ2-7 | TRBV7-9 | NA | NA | TGTGCCAGCAGCTTACGACAGACACCCTACGAGCAGTACTTC | CASSLRQTPYEQYF
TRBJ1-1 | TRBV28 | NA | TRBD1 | TGTGCCAGCAGTTCAGGACAGGTAAAGCACCCTGAAGCTTTCTTT | CASSSGQVKHPEAFF
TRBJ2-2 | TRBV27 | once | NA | TGTGCCAGCAGTTTACGGAGCTTTACGAACACCGGGGAGCTGTTTTTT | CASSLRSFTNTGELFF
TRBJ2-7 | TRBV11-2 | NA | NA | TGTGCCAGCAGCACCGGGGGCTCCCAATACGAGCAGTACTTC | CASSTGGSQYEQYF
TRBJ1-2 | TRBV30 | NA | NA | TGTGCCCGAACTGAGGGGGGCTATGGCTACACCTTC | CARTEGGYGYTF
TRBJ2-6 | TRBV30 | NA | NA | TGTGCCTGGAAGTCTATCCAGGGAAACCCTGGGGCCAACGTCCTGACTTTC | CAWKSIQGNPGANVLTF
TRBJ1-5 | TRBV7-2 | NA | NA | TGTGCCAGCAGCCATGGGACCGTCAGTAGCAATCAGCCCCAGCATTTT | CASSHGTVSSNQPQHF
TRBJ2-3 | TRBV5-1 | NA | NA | TGCGCCAGCAGCTACACAGGGTTCAGGAGCACAGATACGCAGTATTTT | CASSYTGFRSTDTQYF
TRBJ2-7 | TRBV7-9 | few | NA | TGTGCCAGCAGCTTAGTGGGGGACGAGCAGTACTTC | CASSLVGDEQYF
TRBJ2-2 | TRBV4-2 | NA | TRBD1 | TGTGCCAGCAGCCTAGGGACAGGTCGTGGCACCGGGGAGCTGTTTTTT | CASSLGTGRGTGELFF
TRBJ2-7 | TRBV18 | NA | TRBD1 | TGTGCCAGCTCACCACCCCGGGACAGGGTCGGGGAGCAGTACTTC | CASSPPRDRVGEQYF
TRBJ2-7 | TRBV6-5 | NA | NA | TGTGCCAGCAGTAGGAGCTACGAGCAGTACTTC | CASSRSYEQYF
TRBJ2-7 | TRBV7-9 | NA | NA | TGTGCCAGCAGCTCGAAAGGTGGAGAGCAGTACTTC | CASSSKGGEQYF
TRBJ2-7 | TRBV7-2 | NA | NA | TGTGCCAGCAGCTTACAGGGTCTTGTCGGCTCCTACGAGCAGTACTTC | CASSLQGLVGSYEQYF
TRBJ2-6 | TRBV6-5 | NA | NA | TGTGCCAGCAGTCGGGGGACAGCTTCCGTCCTGACTTTC | CASSRGTASVLTF
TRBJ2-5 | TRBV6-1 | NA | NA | TGTGCCAGCAGTTTCGGGACGGAGACCCAGTACTTC | CASSFGTETQYF
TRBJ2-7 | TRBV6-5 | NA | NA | TGTGCCAGCAGTAAGACAGGCTACGAGCAGTACTTC | CASSKTGYEQYF
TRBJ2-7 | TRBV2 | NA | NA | TGTGCCAGCAGTGCCAGCAGGGGTTCGTACGAGCAGTACTTC | CASSASRGSYEQYF
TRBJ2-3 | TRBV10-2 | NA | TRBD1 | TGCGCCAGCATCGAACAGGGGGTGGGGGATACGCAGTATTTT | CASIEQGVGDTQYF
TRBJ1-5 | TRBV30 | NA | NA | TGTGCCTGGAGAGCTCCCGGGACCCTCAATCAGCCCCAGCATTTT | CAWRAPGTLNQPQHF
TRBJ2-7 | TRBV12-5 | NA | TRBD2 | TGTGCTAGTGGCGGGAGGCGGCAGTACTTC | CASGGRRQYF
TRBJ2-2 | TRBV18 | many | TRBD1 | TGTGCCAGCTCCCCCACTGACCGACAGGGCACCGGGGAGCTGTTTTTT | CASSPTDRQGTGELFF
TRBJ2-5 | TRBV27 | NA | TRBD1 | TGTGCCAGCAGTAGGCGGGACAGGCAAGAGACCCAGTACTTC | CASSRRDRQETQYF
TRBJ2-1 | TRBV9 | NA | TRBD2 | TGTGCCAGCAGCGGCGGACTAGTAGGGCACAATGAGCAGTTCTTC | CASSGGLVGHNEQFF
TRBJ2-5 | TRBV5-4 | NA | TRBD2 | TGTGCCAGCAGCTTGGTTCTAGCGGGGGCAGAGACCCAGTACTTC | CASSLVLAGAETQYF
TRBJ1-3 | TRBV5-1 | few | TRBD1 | TGCGCCAGCAGCTGGGGACAGGGAAACACCATATATTTT | CASSWGQGNTIYF
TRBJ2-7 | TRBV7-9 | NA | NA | TGTGCCAGCAGGCCCGATTCAGGGGTTAGTAGTTACGAGCAGTACTTC | CASRPDSGVSSYEQYF
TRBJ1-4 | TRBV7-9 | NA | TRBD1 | TGTGCCAGCAGCACCGACAGGGGCTATAATGAAAAACTGTTTTTT | CASSTDRGYNEKLFF
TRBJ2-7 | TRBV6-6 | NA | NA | TGTGCCAGCAGTTACCAGGCCCAGTCCTACGAGCAGTACTTC | CASSYQAQSYEQYF
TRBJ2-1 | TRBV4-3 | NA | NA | TGCGCCAGCAGCTCCCGCGGACCCGCCGGGAGTGAGCAGTTCTTC | CASSSRGPAGSEQFF
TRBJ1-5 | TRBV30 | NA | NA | TGTGCCTGGGCCCCAGGGCTAGATCAGCCCCAGCATTTT | CAWAPGLDQPQHF
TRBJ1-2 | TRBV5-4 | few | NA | TGTGCCAGCAGCTTGGTCGAGGGGGTCTATGGCTACACCTTC | CASSLVEGVYGYTF
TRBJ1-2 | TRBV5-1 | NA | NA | TGCGCCAGCAGCTTGGGAGGGGATCTAAATGGCTACACCTTC | CASSLGGDLNGYTF
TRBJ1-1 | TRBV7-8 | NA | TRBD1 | TGTGCCAGCAGCTCGGGACAGGGCAAGAACACTGAAGCTTTCTTT | CASSSGQGKNTEAFF
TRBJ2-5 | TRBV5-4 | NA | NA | TGTGCCAGCAGCTTGGCCGGGGGCGGGGGAGAGACCCAGTACTTC | CASSLAGGGGETQYF
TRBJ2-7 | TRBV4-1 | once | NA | TGCGCCAGCAGCACGCTCCAGGGGATGGGGTACGAGCAGTACTTC | CASSTLQGMGYEQYF
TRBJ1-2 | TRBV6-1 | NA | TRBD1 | TGTGCCAGCAGTGGGGACAGGGCGAATGGCTACACCTTC | CASSGDRANGYTF
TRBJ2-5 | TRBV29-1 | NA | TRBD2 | TGCAGCGTTGAAAAGGGAGGGTCGGGGACCCAGTACTTC | CSVEKGGSGTQYF
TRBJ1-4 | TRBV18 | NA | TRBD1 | TGTGCCAGCTCACCGTCCACAGGGGCAACTAATGAAAAACTGTTTTTT | CASSPSTGATNEKLFF
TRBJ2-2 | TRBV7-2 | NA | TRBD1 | TGTGCCAGCAGCCGGGACAGGGCGATCGGGGAGCTGTTTTTT | CASSRDRAIGELFF
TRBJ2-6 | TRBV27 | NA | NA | TGTGCCAGCAGTTTGTGGTCTAGCGGGGCCAACGTCCTGACTTTC | CASSLWSSGANVLTF
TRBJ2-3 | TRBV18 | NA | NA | TGTGCCAGCTCACCGCCTCGGGGGAGCACAGATACGCAGTATTTT | CASSPPRGSTDTQYF
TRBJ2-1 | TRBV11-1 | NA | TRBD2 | TGTGCCAGCAGTCGAGTTGGCAGCGGGAACTACAATGAGCAGTTCTTC | CASSRVGSGNYNEQFF